A single sample gave rise to the 18 T cell receptor beta chains below, sequenced in a study of CD8 T cells in ankylosing spondylitis. A single record per CDR3 protein comes from TCRdb applying MiXCR to the 5' RACE reads. The sample contains under 300,000 distinct CDR3 sequences, about 11% of which appear only once. What was sequenced was blood, either unsorted or a sorted T cell fraction (not recorded which). These receptors all stem from a male donor with ankylosing spondylitis or in good health (not recorded which).

V usage is TRBV28 and J usage is TRBJ2-7; 10 bases agree with TRBD2. Germline V lookup: CDR1 MDHEN, CDR2 SYDVKM. CDR3 size: 16 residues. With V trimmed by 6 bases and J by 0 bases, 8 bases remained unmatched. DNA for the CDR3: TGTGCCAGCAGGGCCGGGACTAGCGTCAGCTCCTACGAGCAGTACTTC. This codes for CASRAGTSVSSYEQYF.

This chain links TRBV5-1 with TRBJ2-2; unclear D gene. The CDR3 length is 13 residues. The V gene's germline CDR1 is SGHRS and CDR2 YFSETQ. Trimming shortened V by 1 base and J by 6 bases, and 7 bases separated the two germline ends. CDR3: CASSLRISGELFF. The CDR3 coding sequence is TGCGCCAGCAGCTTGAGAATCTCCGGGGAGCTGTTTTTT.

This clonotype was seen ten or more times. This chain links TRBV3-1 with TRBJ1-2; D is unclear. Germline loops: CDR1 LGHDT, CDR2 YNNKEL (reference sequence). This CDR3 spans 13 amino acids. With 4 bases removed from V and 4 bases from J, the gap between germline ends came to 10 bases. CDR3 sequence reads: CASSPLLSYGYTF. CDR3 coding DNA: TGTGCCAGCAGCCCCCTCCTTAGCTATGGCTACACCTTC.

This clonotype came up a few times. The V gene is TRBV18, the J gene TRBJ2-7, with D maybe TRBD2 (6 bases). The CDR3 covers 15 residues. Germline V lookup: CDR1 KGHSH, CDR2 LQKENI. The V end was cut by 4 bases, the J end by 0 bases, with 13 bases between. The CDR3 region is CASSRGGESSYEQYF. The CDR3, as DNA: TGTGCCAGCTCACGTGGAGGGGAGAGCTCCTACGAGCAGTACTTC.

This clonotype was detected many times. The chain is built from TRBV5-1 and TRBJ2-1; 7 nucleotides match TRBD1. Germline CDR1 is SGHRS and CDR2 is YFSETQ. The CDR3 has 17 amino acids. The V segment lost 0 bases and the J segment 0 bases; nucleotides outside the gene matches: 6. CDR3: CASSLARDSSSYNEQFF. CDR3 bases: TGCGCCAGCAGCTTGGCCCGGGACAGCAGCTCCTACAATGAGCAGTTCTTC.

At least ten counts were recorded for this clonotype. The rearrangement uses TRBV15 and TRBJ2-1, with 7 bases identical to TRBD2. J lost 7 bases, V lost 5 bases, and 14 bases had no gene match. The CDR3 runs to 16 residues. The V gene's germline CDR1 is LNHNV and CDR2 YYDKDF (reference sequence). For the CDR3, the DNA is TGTGCCACCAGCCCCCTGGGGGAGGGCCGAACGAATGAGCAGTTCTTC. Amino acids: CATSPLGEGRTNEQFF.

The chain joins TRBV27 to TRBJ1-5; D is possibly TRBD1 (6 bases). This CDR3 is 18 amino acids long. The V end lost 3 bases, the J end lost 0 bases, and 18 bases lay between the germline ends. The germline V gene encodes CDR1 MNHEY and CDR2 SMNVEV (reference sequence). The CDR3 DNA is TGTGCCAGCAGTTTGCAGGGGCCTATCCATTATAGCAATCAGCCCCAGCATTTT. Residues: CASSLQGPIHYSNQPQHF.

The chain combines TRBV7-2 with TRBJ1-6; no firm D call. The V end was cut by 5 bases, the J end by 8 bases, with 13 bases between. This CDR3 has 14 residues. Germline values: CDR1 SGHTA, CDR2 FQGNSA. CDR3 bases: TGTGCCAGCAGCGCGGTGACGGGAGATTCACCCCTCCACTTT. It encodes CASSAVTGDSPLHF.

This clonotype was counted at least ten times. V is TRBV27 and J is TRBJ2-3; TRBD1 matches 9 bases. CDR3 size: 17 residues. V trimming: 5 bases; J trimming: 0 bases; junction bases outside the gene matches: 9. Per the germline V gene, CDR1 is MNHEY and CDR2 is SMNVEV (reference sequence). The CDR3 loop is CASSQRGQGRSTDTQYF. The CDR3 nucleotides read TGTGCCAGCAGTCAAAGAGGACAGGGGAGAAGCACAGATACGCAGTATTTT.

This sequence joins TRBV6-2 or TRBV6-3 and TRBJ2-2; the D is unclear. Germline CDR1 MNHEY, CDR2 SVGEGT. The V gene lost 7 bases and the J gene lost 7 bases, with 10 bases spanning the gap. This CDR3 contains 12 residues. DNA of the CDR3: TGTGCCAGCACCCCTCCCAGCGGGGAGCTGTTTTTT. It codes for CASTPPSGELFF.

This clonotype showed up many times. The J gene is TRBJ2-2, the V gene TRBV7-6; TRBD1 is a possible D gene (6 bases). The V end lost 3 bases, the J end lost 4 bases, and 15 bases lay between the germline ends. Per germline, CDR1 SGHVS and CDR2 FNYEAQ. CDR3 size: 16 residues. The CDR3, as DNA: TGTGCCAGCAGCTTCTCCGGACAGTCCCCCACCGGGGAGCTGTTTTTT. Translation: CASSFSGQSPTGELFF. Full variable domain (missing parts from reference TRBV7-6 and TRBJ2-2): GAGVSQSPRYKVTKRGQDVALRCDPISGHVSLYWYRQALGQGPEFLTYFNYEAQQDKSGLPNDRFSAERPEGSISTLTIQRTEQRDSAMYRCASSFSGQSPTGELFFGEGSRLTVL.

In its sample, this clonotype was seen a few times. The V call is TRBV2, the J call TRBJ2-7; the D gene is possibly TRBD2 (7 bases). Germline lookup yields CDR1 SNHLY and CDR2 FYNNEI. The V end lost 8 bases, the J end lost 0 bases, and 14 bases lay between the germline ends. This CDR3 has 14 residues. The chain's CDR3 is CASGRGASSYEQYF. DNA of the CDR3: TGTGCCAGCGGCCGGGGGGCTTCCTCCTACGAGCAGTACTTC.

This clonotype was picked up many times. The chain carries TRBV12-3 or TRBV12-4 and TRBJ1-1; no reliable D call. V lost 4 bases, J lost 2 bases, and 8 bases lay in between. This CDR3 spans 13 amino acids. CDR3 nucleotide sequence: TGTGCCAGCAGTTCCCCGACTAACACTGAAGCTTTCTTT. Amino acids: CASSSPTNTEAFF.

This clonotype was detected many times. This chain connects TRBV11-2 to TRBJ2-3; 7 bases are a match to TRBD2. Germline CDR1 SGHAT, CDR2 FQNNGV. This CDR3 region has 16 residues. V lost 5 bases and J lost 0; bases outside the gene matches: 8. The CDR3 here is CASSLGAGRSTDTQYF. Here the CDR3 DNA reads TGTGCCAGCAGCCTAGGAGCGGGGCGTAGCACAGATACGCAGTATTTT.

This clonotype was seen ten or more times. The chain joins TRBV27 to TRBJ2-7; D may correspond to TRBD1 or TRBD2 (5 bases each). Germline V gene sequence: CDR1 MNHEY, CDR2 SMNVEV (reference sequence). The CDR3 is 18 residues long. Trimming took 2 bases from V and 3 from J, leaving 23 bases between them. CDR3 sequence: CASSLTAGLRRDLYEQYF. In DNA, the CDR3 is TGTGCCAGCAGTTTAACCGCAGGGCTAAGAAGGGACCTCTACGAGCAGTACTTC.

This clonotype was detected only a few times. The chain employs TRBV7-8 and TRBJ2-2; D call uncertain. Between the trimmed V and J ends, which lost 5 bases and 6 bases, there was a span of 13 bases. CDR1 and CDR2 (germline): SGHVS, FQNEAQ. There are 14 residues in the CDR3. The CDR3 DNA is TGTGCCAGCAGCCCCCTTTTGATGGCCGGGGAGCTGTTTTTT. This codes for CASSPLLMAGELFF.

In its sample, this clonotype was seen a few times. V is TRBV5-1 and J is TRBJ2-3, with 9 bases aligning to TRBD2. Germline V lookup: CDR1 SGHRS, CDR2 YFSETQ. The CDR3 loop spans 15 amino acids. Unmatched junction bases numbered 5, after V lost 4 bases and J lost 2 bases. CDR3 region: CASSIAGENTDTQYF. In nucleotides, the CDR3 is TGCGCCAGCAGCATAGCGGGAGAGAACACAGATACGCAGTATTTT.

Many counts were recorded for this clonotype. The chain recombines TRBV20-1 with TRBJ1-4; a weak D match, TRBD1 (5 bases). CDR3 length equals 15 residues. CDR1 is DFQATT, CDR2 SNEGSKA, per germline (reference sequence). The germline V and J ends were trimmed by 0 bases and 13 bases, with 21 bases remaining between them. In DNA, the CDR3 is TGCAGTGCTAGAGATGGCCAGGGCCACAGAAGGAGACTGTTTTTT. Protein: CSARDGQGHRRRLFF.